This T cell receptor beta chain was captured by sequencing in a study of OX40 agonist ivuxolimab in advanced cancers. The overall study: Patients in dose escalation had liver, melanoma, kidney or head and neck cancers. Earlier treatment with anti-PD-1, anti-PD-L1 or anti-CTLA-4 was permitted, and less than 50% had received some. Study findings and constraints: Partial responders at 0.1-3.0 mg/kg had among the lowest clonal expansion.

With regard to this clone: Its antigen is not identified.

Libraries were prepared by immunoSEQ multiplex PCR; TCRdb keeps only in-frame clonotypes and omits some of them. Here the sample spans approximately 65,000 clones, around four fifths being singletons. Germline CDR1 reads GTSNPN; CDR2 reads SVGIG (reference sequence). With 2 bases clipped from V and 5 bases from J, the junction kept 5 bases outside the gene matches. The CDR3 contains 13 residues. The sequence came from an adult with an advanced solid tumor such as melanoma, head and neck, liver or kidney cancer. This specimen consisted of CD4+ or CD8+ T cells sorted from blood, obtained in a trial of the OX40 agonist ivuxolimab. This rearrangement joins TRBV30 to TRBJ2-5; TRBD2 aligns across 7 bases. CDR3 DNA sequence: TGTGCCTGGAGTCGAGGGACTATGGAGACCCAGTACTTC. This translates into CAWSRGTMETQYF. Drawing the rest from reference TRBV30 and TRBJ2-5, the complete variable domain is SQTIHQWPATLVQPVGSPLSLECTVEGTSNPNLYWYRQAAGRGLQLLFYSVGIGQISSEVPQNLSASRPQDRQFILSSKKLLLSDSGFYLCAWSRGTMETQYFGPGTRLLVL.